This entry lists 26 T cell receptor beta chains sequenced from one sample in a study of OX40 agonist ivuxolimab in advanced cancers. Clones were read by immunoSEQ multiplex PCR, and TCRdb kept only the in-frame ones, dropping some. Here the sample spans fewer than 60,000 clones, 65% to 90% being singletons. The sample here was CD4+ or CD8+ T cells sorted from blood, taken in a trial of the OX40 agonist ivuxolimab. Receptors originate from an adult with an advanced solid tumor such as melanoma, head and neck, liver or kidney cancer.

The chain links TRBV6-6 to TRBJ1-1; D is unclear. Between the trimmed V and J ends, which lost 6 bases and 3 bases, there was a span of 14 bases. Germline CDR1 is MNHNY and CDR2 is SVGAGI (reference sequence). The CDR3 covers 14 residues. The CDR3 region is CASSPGEGHTEAFF. CDR3 bases: TGTGCCAGCAGCCCCGGGGAGGGTCACACTGAAGCTTTCTTT.

This clone was seen a single time. J is TRBJ2-1 and V is TRBV5-1; 10 bases line up with TRBD1. The germline gives CDR1 SGHRS, CDR2 YFSETQ. The CDR3 consists of 15 residues. V gave up 4 bases and J gave up 7 bases; unmatched junction bases: 8. CDR3 sequence (DNA): TGCGCCAGCAGCATCGGGACAGGGGCCAAGAATGAGCAGTTCTTC. It encodes CASSIGTGAKNEQFF.

The rearrangement uses TRBV11-2 and TRBJ1-2, with TRBD1 matching over 11 bases. Losses at the gene ends were 5 bases for V and 4 bases for J; bases not matched to a gene: 6. The CDR3 contains 15 residues. CDR1 is SGHAT, CDR2 FQNNGV, per germline. The CDR3 nucleotides are TGTGCCAGCAGCACCTCCGGGACAGGGGGCTATGGCTACACCTTC. It specifies CASSTSGTGGYGYTF.

The V and J genes are TRBV30 and TRBJ2-1; 10 nucleotides match TRBD2. The CDR3 is 13 amino acids. Trimming took 8 bases from V and 4 from J; bases not matched to a gene: 5. Germline V CDR1 and CDR2: GTSNPN, SVGIG (reference sequence). CDR3 coding DNA: TGTGCCACGGCTAGCGGGAGTTACAATGAGCAGTTCTTC. Protein sequence: CATASGSYNEQFF. Full variable domain (missing parts from reference TRBV30 and TRBJ2-1): SQTIHQWPATLVQPVGSPLSLECTVEGTSNPNLYWYRQAAGRGLQLLFYSVGIGQISSEVPQNLSASRPQDRQFILSSKKLLLSDSGFYLCATASGSYNEQFFGPGTRLTVL.

The chain joins TRBV14 to TRBJ2-7; D unresolved. The V end lost 2 bases, the J end lost 2 bases, and 4 bases lay between the germline ends. The CDR3 totals 12 residues. The germline V gene encodes CDR1 SGHDN and CDR2 FVKESK. CDR3 sequence: CASSQPPYEQYF. The CDR3 DNA reads as TGTGCCAGCAGCCAACCCCCCTACGAGCAGTACTTC.

This CDR3 is CSVEDSQGPEKLFF. The DNA for the CDR3 is TGCAGCGTTGAAGATAGCCAGGGTCCTGAAAAACTGTTTTTT. The chain links TRBV29-1 to TRBJ1-4, with D maybe TRBD1 (5 bases). Germline CDR1 is SQVTM and CDR2 is ANQGSEA. The CDR3 sequence is 14 residues long. V lost 0 bases to trimming and J lost 7 bases, with 12 bases between them.

The chain uses TRBV7-2 and TRBJ2-7; 7 nucleotides line up with TRBD1. J was trimmed by 4 bases and V by 6 bases; bases with no gene match: 12. In germline, CDR1 is SGHTA, CDR2 FQGNSA. CDR3 size: 15 residues. CDR3 DNA: TGTGCCAGCAGATCTCGAGCCGGACAGGCGTACGAGCAGTACTTC. Translated: CASRSRAGQAYEQYF.

The chain carries TRBV7-9 and TRBJ2-7; D is tentatively TRBD1 or TRBD2 (5 bases each). V gave up 3 bases and J gave up 4 bases, with 16 bases separating them. The length of the CDR3 is 15 residues. Germline V gene data show CDR1 as SEHNR and CDR2 as FQNEAQ (reference sequence). CDR3 protein: CASSFSPQGRYEQYF. As DNA, the CDR3 is TGTGCCAGCAGCTTTTCCCCTCAGGGACGGTACGAGCAGTACTTC.

V and J are TRBV4-3 and TRBJ2-3, with TRBD2 identical over 14 bases. Germline lookup yields CDR1 LGHNA and CDR2 YSLEER. The CDR3 is made up of 16 amino acids. V shed 1 base and J 3 bases; nucleotides not matched to a gene: 0. In DNA, the CDR3 is TGCGCCAGCAGCCAAGGACTAGCGGGGGGGACAGATACGCAGTATTTT. Translating gives CASSQGLAGGTDTQYF.

The genes are TRBV4-1 and TRBJ1-2, with 8 bases aligning to TRBD1. This CDR3 has 17 residues. In germline, CDR1 is MGHRA, CDR2 YSYEKL. The junction had 9 bases not matched to a gene; V was cut back by 1 base and J by 2 bases. CDR3 coding DNA: TGCGCCAGCAGCCAAGCGCGCCAGGGACAGGCCAACTATGGCTACACCTTC. As protein: CASSQARQGQANYGYTF.

This sequence joins TRBV19 and TRBJ2-5, with 12 nucleotides matching TRBD1. Germline V CDR1 and CDR2: LNHDA, SQIVND (reference sequence). The CDR3 is 15 residues long. Trimming removed 9 bases from V and 4 bases from J; junction bases left unmatched: 9. In DNA form, the CDR3 reads TGTGCCAGCAAAGACCGGGACAGGGGGCCAGAGACCCAGTACTTC. This codes for CASKDRDRGPETQYF.

The chain employs TRBV11-2 and TRBJ1-1, with 7 bases aligning to TRBD1. Trimming removed 0 bases from V and 4 bases from J; junction bases left unmatched: 11. CDR1 SGHAT and CDR2 FQNNGV come from the germline V gene. The CDR3 is 17 residues long. In DNA form, the CDR3 reads TGTGCCAGCAGCTTAGAATGGGGACAGCCTACGGGCACTGAAGCTTTCTTT. As protein: CASSLEWGQPTGTEAFF.

This clone was picked up a small number of times. The chain combines TRBV19 with TRBJ2-2; TRBD2 matches 15 bases. The V gene's germline CDR1 is LNHDA and CDR2 SQIVND (reference sequence). V lost 4 bases to trimming and J lost 5 bases; unmatched junction nucleotides: 2. This CDR3 spans 16 amino acids. The CDR3 region has the DNA TGTGCCAGTAGTAGGGGACTAGCGGGAGGAACCGGGGAGCTGTTTTTT. This gives the protein CASSRGLAGGTGELFF.

This chain joins TRBV10-3 and TRBJ1-2; D ambiguous. V was clipped by 0 bases and J by 4 bases, with 18 bases between them. Germline V gene lookup returns CDR1 ENHRY and CDR2 SYGVKD. This CDR3 is built from 17 residues. The DNA of the CDR3 is TGTGCCATCAGTGAGTCATCGGCAGCGGACCTTGGCTATGGCTACACCTTC. Translating it yields CAISESSAADLGYGYTF.

The CDR3 is CASRGPLTNEKLFF. CDR3 in DNA: TGTGCCAGTAGGGGGCCCCTGACTAATGAAAAACTGTTTTTT. V is TRBV19 and J is TRBJ1-4, with a tentative D call TRBD1 (5 bases). V shed 6 bases and J shed 2 bases, with 10 bases lying between them. The germline V gene encodes CDR1 LNHDA and CDR2 SQIVND (reference sequence). CDR3 size: 14 residues. Based on the CDR3 plus reference TRBV19 and TRBJ1-4, the full variable domain is DGGITQSPKYLFRKEGQNVTLSCEQNLNHDAMYWYRQDPGQGLRLIYYSQIVNDFQKGDIAEGYSVSREKKESFPLTVTSAQKNPTAFYLCASRGPLTNEKLFFGSGTQLSVL.

The chain joins TRBV27 to TRBJ2-3; weak D call: TRBD2 (5 bases). Germline V gene sequence: CDR1 MNHEY, CDR2 SMNVEV (reference sequence). The CDR3 extends over 14 amino acids. V was pared by 3 bases and J by 6 bases, with 13 bases between. The CDR3 coding sequence is TGTGCCAGCAGTTTGTGGGAGAGGTGGGATACGCAGTATTTT. It is translated as CASSLWERWDTQYF.

The CDR3 spells CASTISGARYGYTF. The CDR3 DNA sequence: TGTGCCAGTACCATTTCAGGGGCGCGGTATGGCTACACCTTC. J is TRBJ1-2 and V is TRBV19, with a tentative D call TRBD1 (6 bases). Looked up from germline, CDR1 is LNHDA and CDR2 is SQIVND (reference sequence). The V gene lost 7 bases and the J gene lost 5 bases, with 17 bases spanning the gap. This CDR3 is built from 14 residues.

The chain joins TRBV6-5 to TRBJ1-3; 8 bases fit TRBD1. The CDR3 has 16 residues. Unmatched junction bases numbered 5, after V lost 4 bases and J lost 0 bases. Germline V CDR1 and CDR2: MNHEY, SVGAGI. CDR3 sequence reads: CASSLAGGRSGNTIYF. CDR3 DNA: TGTGCCAGCAGTTTAGCAGGGGGCCGCTCTGGAAACACCATATATTTT.

This clone was counted between two and nine times. The genes are TRBV4-1 and TRBJ2-7; D call uncertain. V was shortened by 0 bases and J by 2 bases, with 14 bases between the two germline ends. The CDR3 runs to 16 residues. The germline CDR1 and CDR2 sequences are MGHRA and YSYEKL. The CDR3 DNA follows: TGCGCCAGCAGCCAAGACCACCGGGTCCCTACCTACGAGCAGTACTTC. Its translation is CASSQDHRVPTYEQYF.

The V call is TRBV7-9, the J call TRBJ2-2, with 10 nucleotides matching TRBD2. The CDR3 is 15 amino acids. Per germline, CDR1 SEHNR and CDR2 FQNEAQ (reference sequence). Unmatched junction bases numbered 5, after V lost 5 bases and J lost 5 bases. The CDR3 protein is CASSGSGRVTGELFF. The CDR3 nucleotides are TGTGCCAGCAGCGGAAGCGGGAGGGTGACCGGGGAGCTGTTTTTT.

The genes are TRBV14 and TRBJ2-2; D is unclear. This CDR3 region has 16 residues. The germline V gene encodes CDR1 SGHDN and CDR2 FVKESK. The ends were cut back, 2 bases at V and 6 bases at J, with 16 bases in the middle. Here the CDR3 DNA reads TGTGCCAGCAGCCAATCCCTGGCACGAATCCCCGGGGAGCTGTTTTTT. It encodes CASSQSLARIPGELFF.

The rearrangement uses TRBV19 and TRBJ1-4, with D possibly matching TRBD1 (6 bases). The CDR3 loop spans 14 amino acids. From germline, CDR1 is LNHDA and CDR2 SQIVND (reference sequence). The V end was cut by 3 bases, the J end by 7 bases, with 12 bases between. The CDR3 DNA reads as TGTGCCAGTAGTATGGTGACAGGTGGTGAAAAACTGTTTTTT. It is translated as CASSMVTGGEKLFF.

On this clone itself: The junction differs from germline at one of its ends, possibly a read error. The sample carries other DNA sequences with the same CDR3. This rearrangement joins TRBV19 to TRBJ1-1; 8 bases agree with TRBD1. This CDR3 spans 15 amino acids. The germline gives CDR1 LNHDA, CDR2 SQIVND (reference sequence). CDR3 in amino acids: CASSIPGGTGREAFF. The CDR3 DNA sequence: TGTGCCAGTAGTATCCCTGGGGGGACAGGACGGGAAGCCTTCTTT.

This clone was counted between two and nine times. The J gene is TRBJ1-3, the V gene TRBV28, with D perhaps matching TRBD1 (5 bases). The V end was cut by 4 bases, the J end by 0 bases, with 7 bases between. The length of the CDR3 is 14 residues. The germline V gene has CDR1 MDHEN and CDR2 SYDVKM. The chain's CDR3 is CASSYRSSGNTIYF. The CDR3 DNA sequence: TGTGCCAGCAGTTACAGGTCCTCTGGAAACACCATATATTTT.

The chain joins TRBV14 to TRBJ2-5; D may be TRBD1 or TRBD2 (5 bases each). CDR3 length: 15 amino acids. The germline gives CDR1 SGHDN, CDR2 FVKESK. V lost 4 bases and J 1 base, leaving 13 bases between the germline ends. The CDR3 here is CASSPRGEIQETQYF. The CDR3 coding sequence is TGTGCCAGCAGCCCAAGAGGGGAGATCCAAGAGACCCAGTACTTC.

The DNA for the CDR3 is TGTGCCAGCAGCTTAGTGGGAAGAGGGAAGACCCAGTACTTC. Translated: CASSLVGRGKTQYF. The J gene is TRBJ2-5, the V gene TRBV7-3; a possible D gene is TRBD2 (5 bases). The germline gives CDR1 SGHTA, CDR2 FQGTGA. The CDR3 covers 14 residues. V gave up 2 bases and J gave up 6 bases, with 13 bases separating them.